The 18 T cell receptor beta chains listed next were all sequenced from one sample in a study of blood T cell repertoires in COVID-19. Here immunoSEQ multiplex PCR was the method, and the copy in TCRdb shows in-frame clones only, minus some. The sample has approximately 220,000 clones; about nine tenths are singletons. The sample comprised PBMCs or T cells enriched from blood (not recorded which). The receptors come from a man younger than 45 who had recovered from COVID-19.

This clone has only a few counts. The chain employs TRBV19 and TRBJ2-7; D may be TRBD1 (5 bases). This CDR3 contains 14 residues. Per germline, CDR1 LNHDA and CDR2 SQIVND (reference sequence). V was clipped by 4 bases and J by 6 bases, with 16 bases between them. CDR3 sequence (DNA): TGTGCCAGTAGTAACCCGACAGTTTACCCCGAGCAGTACTTC. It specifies CASSNPTVYPEQYF.

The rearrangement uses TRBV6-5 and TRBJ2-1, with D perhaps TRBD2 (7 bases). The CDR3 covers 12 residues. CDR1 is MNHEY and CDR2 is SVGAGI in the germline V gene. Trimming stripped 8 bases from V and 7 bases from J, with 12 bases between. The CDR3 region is CASRGGGNEQFF. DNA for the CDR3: TGTGCCAGCCGCGGGGGCGGGAATGAGCAGTTCTTC.

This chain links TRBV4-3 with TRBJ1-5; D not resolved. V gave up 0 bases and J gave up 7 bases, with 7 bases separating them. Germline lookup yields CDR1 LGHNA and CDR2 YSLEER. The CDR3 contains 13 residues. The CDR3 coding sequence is TGCGCCAGCAGCCAAGATGCGGGGCAGCCCCAGCATTTT. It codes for CASSQDAGQPQHF.

This CDR3 reads CASSDAAAYQPQHF. The CDR3 DNA follows: TGTGCCAGCAGTGACGCGGCAGCCTATCAGCCCCAGCATTTT. The chain employs TRBV6-4 and TRBJ1-5; D gene ambiguous. The V end lost 2 bases, the J end lost 5 bases, and 10 bases lay between the germline ends. The CDR3 is 14 residues long. Germline V lookup: CDR1 MRHNA, CDR2 SNTAGT.

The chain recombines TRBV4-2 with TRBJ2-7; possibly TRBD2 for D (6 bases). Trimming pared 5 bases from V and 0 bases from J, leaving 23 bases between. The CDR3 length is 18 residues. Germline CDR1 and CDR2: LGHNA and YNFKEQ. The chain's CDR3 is CASSERDSPPKSSYEQYF. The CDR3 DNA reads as TGTGCCAGCAGCGAACGGGACTCCCCACCTAAAAGCTCCTACGAGCAGTACTTC.

CDR3 region: CAWGRPSGLIYNEQFF. DNA of the CDR3: TGTGCCTGGGGAAGACCGTCGGGACTCATCTACAATGAGCAGTTCTTC. The chain combines TRBV30 with TRBJ2-1; perhaps TRBD2 as D (6 bases). The CDR3 extends over 16 amino acids. In germline, CDR1 is GTSNPN, CDR2 SVGIG (reference sequence). The V end was cut by 5 bases, the J end by 3 bases, with 20 bases between.

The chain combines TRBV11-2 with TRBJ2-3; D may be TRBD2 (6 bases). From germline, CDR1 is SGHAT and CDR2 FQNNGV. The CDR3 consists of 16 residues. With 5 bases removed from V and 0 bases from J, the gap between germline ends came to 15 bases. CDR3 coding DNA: TGTGCCAGCAGCCCCCGCGGGACTGCTAGCACAGATACGCAGTATTTT. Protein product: CASSPRGTASTDTQYF. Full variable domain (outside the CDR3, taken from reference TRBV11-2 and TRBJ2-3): EAGVAQSPRYKIIEKRQSVAFWCNPISGHATLYWYQQILGQGPKLLIQFQNNGVVDDSQLPKDRFSAERLKGVDSTLKIQPAKLEDSAVYLCASSPRGTASTDTQYFGPGTRLTVL.

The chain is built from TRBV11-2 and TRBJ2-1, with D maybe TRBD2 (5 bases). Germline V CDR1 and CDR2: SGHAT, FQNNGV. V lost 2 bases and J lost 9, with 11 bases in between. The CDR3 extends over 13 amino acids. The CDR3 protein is CASSLYGVVEQFF. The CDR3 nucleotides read TGTGCCAGCAGCTTATACGGGGTCGTTGAGCAGTTCTTC.

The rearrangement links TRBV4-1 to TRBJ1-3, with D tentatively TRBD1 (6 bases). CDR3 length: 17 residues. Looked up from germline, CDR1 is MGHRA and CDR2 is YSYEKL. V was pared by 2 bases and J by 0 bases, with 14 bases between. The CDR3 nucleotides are TGCGCCAGCAGCCAAAAGGGGGGAGGGAGCTCTGGAAACACCATATATTTT. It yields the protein CASSQKGGGSSGNTIYF.

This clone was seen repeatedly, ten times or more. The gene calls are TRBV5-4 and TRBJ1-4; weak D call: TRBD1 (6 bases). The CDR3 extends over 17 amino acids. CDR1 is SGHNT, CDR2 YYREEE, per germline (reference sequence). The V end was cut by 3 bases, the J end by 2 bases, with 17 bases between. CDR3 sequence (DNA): TGTGCCAGCAGCTACGAACCTAGGGGGTCGACTAATGAAAAACTGTTTTTT. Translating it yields CASSYEPRGSTNEKLFF.

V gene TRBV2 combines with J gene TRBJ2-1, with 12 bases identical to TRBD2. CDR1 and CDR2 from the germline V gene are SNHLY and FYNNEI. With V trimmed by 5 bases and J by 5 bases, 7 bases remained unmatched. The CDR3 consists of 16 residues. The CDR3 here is CASSSFTSGGNNEQFF. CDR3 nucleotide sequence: TGTGCCAGCAGTTCTTTCACTAGCGGGGGGAACAATGAGCAGTTCTTC.

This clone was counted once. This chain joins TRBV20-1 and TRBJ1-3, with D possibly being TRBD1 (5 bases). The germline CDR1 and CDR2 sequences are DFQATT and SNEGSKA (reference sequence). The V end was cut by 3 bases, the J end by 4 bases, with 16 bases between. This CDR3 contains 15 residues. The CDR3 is CSASLDERGGNTIYF. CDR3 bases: TGCAGTGCTAGTTTAGACGAGCGGGGGGGAAACACCATATATTTT.

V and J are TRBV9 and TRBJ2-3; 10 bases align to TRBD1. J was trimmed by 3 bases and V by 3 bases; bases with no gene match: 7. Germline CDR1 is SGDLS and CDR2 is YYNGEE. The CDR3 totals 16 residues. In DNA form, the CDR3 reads TGTGCCAGCAGCGCCAGACAGGGGGCGGGGACAGATACGCAGTATTTT. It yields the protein CASSARQGAGTDTQYF.

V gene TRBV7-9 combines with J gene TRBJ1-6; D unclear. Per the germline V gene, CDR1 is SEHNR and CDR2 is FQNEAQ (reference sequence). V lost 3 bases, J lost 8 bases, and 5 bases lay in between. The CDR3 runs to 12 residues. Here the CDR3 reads CASSFPDSPLHF. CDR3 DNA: TGTGCCAGCAGCTTTCCGGATTCACCCCTCCACTTT. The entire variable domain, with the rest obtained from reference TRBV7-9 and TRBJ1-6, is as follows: DTGVSQNPRHKITKRGQNVTFRCDPISEHNRLYWYRQTLGQGPEFLTYFQNEAQLEKSRLLSDRFSAERPKGSFSTLEIQRTEQGDSAMYLCASSFPDSPLHFGNGTRLTVT.

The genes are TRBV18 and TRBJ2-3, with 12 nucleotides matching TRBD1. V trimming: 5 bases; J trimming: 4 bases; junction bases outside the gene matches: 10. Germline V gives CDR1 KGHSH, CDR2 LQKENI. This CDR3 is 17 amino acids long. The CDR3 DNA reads TGTGCCAGCTCATCAATAACCGGGACAGGGGGCGCAGATACGCAGTATTTT. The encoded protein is CASSSITGTGGADTQYF.

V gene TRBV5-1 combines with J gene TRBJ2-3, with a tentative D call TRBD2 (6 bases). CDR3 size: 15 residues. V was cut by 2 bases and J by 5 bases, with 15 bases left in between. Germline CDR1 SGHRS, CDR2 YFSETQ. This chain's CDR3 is CASSLGTPWGDTQYF. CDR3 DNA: TGCGCCAGCAGCTTAGGGACTCCTTGGGGAGATACGCAGTATTTT.

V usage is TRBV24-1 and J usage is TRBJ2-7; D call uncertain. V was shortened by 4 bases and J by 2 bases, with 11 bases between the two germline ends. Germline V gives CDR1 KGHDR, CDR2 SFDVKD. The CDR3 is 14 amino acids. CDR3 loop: CATSEPANTYEQYF. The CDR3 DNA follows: TGTGCCACCAGTGAGCCTGCGAATACCTACGAGCAGTACTTC.

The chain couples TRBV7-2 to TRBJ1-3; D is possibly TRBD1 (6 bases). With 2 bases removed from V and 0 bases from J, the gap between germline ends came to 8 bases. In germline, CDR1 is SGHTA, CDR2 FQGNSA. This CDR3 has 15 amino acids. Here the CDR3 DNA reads TGTGCCAGCAGCTTATTGACAGGCTCTGGAAACACCATATATTTT. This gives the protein CASSLLTGSGNTIYF.